This T cell receptor (beta chain) was obtained from a study of cytomegalovirus exposure and HLA in healthy donors. The study's findings and limits: Clonal expansion, a later analysis showed, was greater in HLA-associated TCR beta chains than in equally common others. Compared with the roughly 700-donor mean, an Asian-associated ancestry cluster reportedly had fewer N-insertions, according to a later analysis.

The PCR used 60 Vbeta and 13 Jbeta primers. Assay: immunoSEQ multiplex PCR; the TCRdb copy retains only in-frame clones and omits some. The data show roughly 150,000 clones, nearly 70% seen once. On this clone: Its antigen remains unidentified.

Per the germline V gene, CDR1 is LNHDA and CDR2 is SQIVND (reference sequence). Trimming left V 1 base short and J 10 bases short, with 13 bases between. There are 13 residues in the CDR3. The sample consisted of PBMCs. This sequence originates from a young man in good health and CMV-seropositive. The chain couples TRBV19 to TRBJ1-2; tentatively, D is TRBD1 (5 bases). The CDR3 reads CASSIAFQGNYTF. The CDR3 region has the DNA TGTGCCAGTAGTATAGCTTTTCAGGGCAACTACACCTTC.